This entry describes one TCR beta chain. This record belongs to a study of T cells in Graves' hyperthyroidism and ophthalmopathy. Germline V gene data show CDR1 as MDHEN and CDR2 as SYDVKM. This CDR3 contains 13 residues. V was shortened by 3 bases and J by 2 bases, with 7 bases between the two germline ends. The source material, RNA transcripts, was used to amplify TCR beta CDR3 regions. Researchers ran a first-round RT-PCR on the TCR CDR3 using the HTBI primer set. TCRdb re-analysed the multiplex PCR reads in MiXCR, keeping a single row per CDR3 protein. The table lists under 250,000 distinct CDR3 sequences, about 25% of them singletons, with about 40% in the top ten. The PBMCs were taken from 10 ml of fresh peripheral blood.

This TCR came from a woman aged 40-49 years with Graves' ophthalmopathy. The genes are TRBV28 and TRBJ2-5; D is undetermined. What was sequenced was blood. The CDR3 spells CASSLWNQETQYF. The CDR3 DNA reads TGTGCCAGCAGTTTGTGGAATCAAGAGACCCAGTACTTC. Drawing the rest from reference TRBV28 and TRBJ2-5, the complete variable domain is DVKVTQSSRYLVKRTGEKVFLECVQDMDHENMFWYRQDPGLGLRLIYFSYDVKMKEKGDIPEGYSVSREKKERFSLILESASTNQTSMYLCASSLWNQETQYFGPGTRLLVL.